What follows are 29 T cell receptor beta chains derived from one specimen sequenced in a study of cytomegalovirus exposure and HLA in healthy donors. Primers included in the PCR were 60 Vbeta and 13 Jbeta primers. The protocol was immunoSEQ multiplex PCR, while the TCRdb copy is restricted to in-frame clones and leaves out a portion. Counted here are 180,000 or so clones, roughly 82% occurring once; the ten biggest clones make up less than 2%. The sample consisted of PBMCs. The receptors derive from a middle-aged man in good health and CMV-seronegative.

The gene calls are TRBV29-1 and TRBJ2-2, with 13 bases aligning to TRBD2. The ends lost 7 bases at V and 7 bases at J; junction bases unmatched: 15. This CDR3 contains 17 residues. Germline V gene lookup returns CDR1 SQVTM and CDR2 ANQGSEA. The CDR3 region is CSAYDLGLAGVGGELFF. The CDR3 nucleotides are TGCAGCGCCTACGACCTTGGACTAGCGGGAGTCGGCGGGGAGCTGTTTTTT.

This clone was observed a few times. The V gene is TRBV11-2, the J gene TRBJ2-3; weak D call: TRBD2 (5 bases). V shed 6 bases and J shed 9 bases, with 13 bases lying between them. This CDR3 region has 12 residues. The V gene's germline CDR1 is SGHAT and CDR2 FQNNGV. The CDR3 nucleotides are TGTGCCAGCAGTCCATCAGGCGGGACGCAGTATTTT. This codes for CASSPSGGTQYF.

This chain joins TRBV6-6 and TRBJ2-5; D perhaps matches TRBD1 (6 bases). The CDR3 is 15 amino acids. V lost 0 bases and J lost 2, with 10 bases in between. CDR1 and CDR2 (germline): MNHNY, SVGAGI (reference sequence). The CDR3: CASSYSQGYQETQYF. The CDR3 nucleotides read TGTGCCAGCAGTTACTCTCAGGGGTATCAAGAGACCCAGTACTTC.

The chain carries TRBV4-3 and TRBJ2-6; 9 bases agree with TRBD2. The junction had 4 bases not matched to a gene; V was cut back by 0 bases and J by 4 bases. This CDR3 spans 17 amino acids. Per the germline V gene, CDR1 is LGHNA and CDR2 is YSLEER. CDR3 protein: CASSQEAGGRGANVLTF. In DNA form, the CDR3 reads TGCGCCAGCAGCCAAGAGGCGGGGGGGCGAGGGGCCAACGTCCTGACTTTC.

The rearrangement uses TRBV28 and TRBJ2-7; perhaps TRBD1 as D (6 bases). V gave up 5 bases and J gave up 1 base, with 15 bases separating them. Germline V CDR1 and CDR2: MDHEN, SYDVKM. The CDR3 covers 15 residues. The CDR3 is CASSTTGSGSYEQYF. Written as DNA, the CDR3 is TGTGCCAGCAGTACCACAGGGAGTGGATCCTACGAGCAGTACTTC.

V usage is TRBV13 and J usage is TRBJ2-3; D not certain. The CDR3 runs 15 residues. The germline gives CDR1 PRHDT, CDR2 FYEKMQ (reference sequence). V was trimmed by 5 bases and J by 1 base, leaving 13 bases between them. CDR3 protein: CASSASPRGTDTQYF. The CDR3 DNA follows: TGTGCCAGCAGCGCCTCCCCCCGCGGCACAGATACGCAGTATTTT.

The chain uses TRBV7-6 and TRBJ2-5, with 9 nucleotides matching TRBD2. The CDR3 covers 18 residues. Germline values: CDR1 SGHVS, CDR2 FNYEAQ. V lost 0 bases to trimming and J lost 4 bases; unmatched junction nucleotides: 12. The chain's CDR3 is CASSLATSLEAGGETQYF. CDR3 sequence (DNA): TGTGCCAGCAGCTTAGCGACCTCCCTCGAAGCGGGAGGAGAGACCCAGTACTTC.

This clone was observed a few times. The chain combines TRBV5-4 with TRBJ2-5; possible D gene TRBD1, 5 bases. This CDR3 has 15 residues. Germline V gene data show CDR1 as SGHNT and CDR2 as YYREEE (reference sequence). V was clipped by 9 bases and J by 2 bases, with 20 bases between them. The CDR3 DNA is TGTGCCACCCAAAGACAGATCGGAAATCAAGAGACCCAGTACTTC. Translation: CATQRQIGNQETQYF. The full variable domain, rest sourced from reference TRBV5-4 and TRBJ2-5, is ETGVTQSPTHLIKTRGQQVTLRCSSQSGHNTVSWYQQALGQGPQFIFQYYREEENGRGNFPPRFSGLQFPNYSSELNVNALELDDSALYLCATQRQIGNQETQYFGPGTRLLVL.

This clone was detected a few times. The chain combines TRBV5-1 with TRBJ2-1; the D gene is possibly TRBD2 (6 bases). Between the trimmed V and J ends, which lost 0 bases and 5 bases, there was a span of 15 bases. The CDR3 runs 16 residues. Germline V gene sequence: CDR1 SGHRS, CDR2 YFSETQ. The CDR3 is CASSLGYLARDNEQFF. CDR3 nucleotides: TGCGCCAGCAGCTTGGGGTACCTAGCGAGGGACAATGAGCAGTTCTTC.

On this clone itself: Its ends do not fully match the called genes, so a read error is possible. V and J are TRBV5-1 and TRBJ2-5; 11 nucleotides align to TRBD2. The CDR3 contains 19 residues. Germline CDR1 SGHRS, CDR2 YFSETQ. CDR3 DNA: TGCGCCAGCAGCCCCGGATTGGTAGCGGGGGGGAAGACCCAAGAAACCCAGTACTTC. Translated: CASSPGLVAGGKTQETQYF.

On this clone itself: In the same sample, other DNA sequences code for this CDR3. The chain uses TRBV29-1 and TRBJ2-2, with D possibly being TRBD1 (6 bases). The CDR3 covers 14 residues. Deletions cut 4 bases from V and 1 base from J, with 10 bases between. The germline gives CDR1 SQVTM, CDR2 ANQGSEA. The CDR3 coding sequence is TGCAGCGTTGTCGGGACAAGGAACACCGGGGAGCTGTTTTTT. Protein product: CSVVGTRNTGELFF.

The chain recombines TRBV6-1 with TRBJ2-1, with 11 positions matching TRBD2. Germline values: CDR1 MNHNS, CDR2 SASEGT. The ends lost 3 bases at V and 1 base at J; junction bases unmatched: 8. This CDR3 comprises 18 residues. The CDR3 region is CASSERLAGGPSYNEQFF. Written as DNA, the CDR3 is TGTGCCAGCAGTGAGCGGCTAGCGGGAGGACCATCCTACAATGAGCAGTTCTTC.

V and J are TRBV4-3 and TRBJ1-1; TRBD1 matches at 7 bases. Germline lookup yields CDR1 LGHNA and CDR2 YSLEER. V shed 5 bases and J 1 base; nucleotides not matched to a gene: 4. This CDR3 has 14 residues. The DNA of the CDR3 is TGCGCCAGCAGCTTCGGACAGGCGAACACTGAAGCTTTCTTT. Its translation is CASSFGQANTEAFF.

The gene calls are TRBV13 and TRBJ2-3; 8 bases match TRBD2. CDR1 is PRHDT, CDR2 FYEKMQ, per germline (reference sequence). The CDR3 consists of 18 residues. Trimming cost V 5 bases and J 2 bases; bases outside gene matches: 15. Here the CDR3 DNA reads TGTGCCAGCAGCCCAATGATGATAGCGGGAAGATCCACAGATACGCAGTATTTT. Translated: CASSPMMIAGRSTDTQYF.

The CDR3 region has the DNA TGCGCCAGCAGCGCGGACGCGGGGGGGAGGGCCAATACGCAGTATTTT. This codes for CASSADAGGRANTQYF. The chain employs TRBV5-1 and TRBJ2-3, with TRBD2 identical over 9 bases. This CDR3 spans 16 amino acids. After removal of 4 bases from V and 7 bases from J, the junction contained 13 bases not matched to a gene. Looked up from germline, CDR1 is SGHRS and CDR2 is YFSETQ.

V gene TRBV19 combines with J gene TRBJ2-7; perhaps TRBD1 as D (5 bases). Trimming pared 6 bases from V and 5 bases from J, leaving 5 bases between. CDR1 is LNHDA and CDR2 is SQIVND in the germline V gene (reference sequence). This CDR3 spans 10 amino acids. CDR3 protein: CASRGDEQYF. The CDR3 DNA reads as TGTGCCAGTAGAGGGGACGAGCAGTACTTC. Variable domain in full (rest from reference TRBV19 and TRBJ2-7): DGGITQSPKYLFRKEGQNVTLSCEQNLNHDAMYWYRQDPGQGLRLIYYSQIVNDFQKGDIAEGYSVSREKKESFPLTVTSAQKNPTAFYLCASRGDEQYFGPGTRLTVT.

The chain employs TRBV5-4 and TRBJ1-2, with TRBD1 matching over 10 bases. V lost 3 bases, J lost 7 bases, and 6 bases stayed unmatched. This CDR3 contains 14 residues. Germline CDR1 SGHNT, CDR2 YYREEE (reference sequence). In DNA, the CDR3 is TGTGCCAGCAGCTCAGACAGGGGGCTACTTGGCTACACCTTC. Amino acid sequence: CASSSDRGLLGYTF.

The chain has TRBV5-4 and TRBJ1-1; 10 bases align to TRBD1. The CDR3 consists of 17 residues. The trim removed 0 bases at V and 4 bases at J, leaving 9 bases unmatched. CDR1 and CDR2 (germline): SGHNT, YYREEE (reference sequence). Written as DNA, the CDR3 is TGTGCCAGCAGCTTGGGGGCCTTGGGACAGGGGATCACTGAAGCTTTCTTT. Protein product: CASSLGALGQGITEAFF.

The V and J genes are TRBV19 and TRBJ1-1, with unresolved D. The CDR3 spans 15 residues. Germline V gene sequence: CDR1 LNHDA, CDR2 SQIVND (reference sequence). V was trimmed by 3 bases and J by 0 bases, leaving 11 bases between them. The CDR3 sequence: CASSIIGVMNTEAFF. For the CDR3, the DNA is TGTGCCAGTAGTATTATAGGAGTCATGAACACTGAAGCTTTCTTT.

The sample holds a few counts of this clone. CDR3 protein: CASTRGRSSYEQYF. The CDR3 nucleotides read TGTGCCAGCACTCGCGGGAGGAGCTCCTACGAGCAGTACTTC. This chain joins TRBV6-1 and TRBJ2-7; TRBD2 matches 8 bases. V lost 7 bases, J lost 0 bases, and 5 bases stayed unmatched. Germline loops: CDR1 MNHNS, CDR2 SASEGT. The length of the CDR3 is 14 residues.

The chain combines TRBV7-8 with TRBJ2-1; 12 nucleotides align to TRBD1. V was clipped by 5 bases and J by 6 bases; unmatched bases: 5. Germline values: CDR1 SGHVS, CDR2 FQNEAQ. The CDR3 contains 15 residues. CDR3 residues: CASSPGQGAFNEQFF. CDR3 DNA: TGTGCCAGCAGCCCGGGACAGGGGGCCTTCAATGAGCAGTTCTTC.

This chain connects TRBV6-6 to TRBJ2-1; 10 nucleotides line up with TRBD1. Germline assignment: CDR1 MNHNY and CDR2 SVGAGI (reference sequence). The CDR3 totals 15 residues. V lost 5 bases, J lost 4 bases, and 5 bases stayed unmatched. CDR3 residues: CASSMDRGVYNEQFF. In nucleotides, the CDR3 is TGTGCCAGCAGTATGGACAGGGGGGTGTACAATGAGCAGTTCTTC.

The chain employs TRBV2 and TRBJ1-2; possible D gene TRBD1, 6 bases. V lost 8 bases to trimming and J lost 3 bases, with 16 bases between them. This CDR3 has 14 residues. Germline lookup yields CDR1 SNHLY and CDR2 FYNNEI. CDR3 nucleotide sequence: TGTGCCAGCGCTACAGGGATCGGGGACTATGGCTACACCTTC. It is translated as CASATGIGDYGYTF.

The rearrangement links TRBV13 to TRBJ2-7; 9 bases are a match to TRBD1. CDR1 PRHDT and CDR2 FYEKMQ come from the germline V gene (reference sequence). With 8 bases clipped from V and 0 bases from J, the junction kept 5 bases outside the gene matches. This CDR3 is built from 14 residues. The chain's CDR3 is CASGRDRDSYEQYF. CDR3 nucleotides: TGTGCCAGCGGGAGGGACAGGGACTCCTACGAGCAGTACTTC.

The chain has TRBV2 and TRBJ2-3; 10 bases agree with TRBD2. Germline V gene data show CDR1 as SNHLY and CDR2 as FYNNEI. The V gene end was trimmed by 8 bases and the J gene end by 5 bases; junction bases not matched to a gene: 10. The CDR3 runs 15 residues. The CDR3 sequence is CASCTSGMRGDTQYF. The CDR3 coding sequence is TGTGCCAGCTGTACTAGCGGGATGAGAGGAGATACGCAGTATTTT.

This clone appeared a few times. J is TRBJ2-3 and V is TRBV6-4; 7 bases map to TRBD2. CDR1 and CDR2 (germline): MRHNA, SNTAGT. After removal of 0 bases from V and 0 bases from J, the junction contained 3 bases not matched to a gene. The CDR3 spans 16 residues. CDR3 in amino acids: CASSDSAGESTDTQYF. DNA for the CDR3: TGTGCCAGCAGTGACTCGGCGGGGGAGAGCACAGATACGCAGTATTTT.

The chain combines TRBV7-9 with TRBJ2-2; D not resolved. The CDR3 loop spans 13 amino acids. Germline V gene lookup returns CDR1 SEHNR and CDR2 FQNEAQ (reference sequence). Deletions cut 1 base from V and 4 bases from J, with 4 bases between. The CDR3 sequence is CASSLDTTGELFF. The DNA for the CDR3 is TGTGCCAGCAGCTTAGACACCACCGGGGAGCTGTTTTTT.

This clone was observed a few times. This rearrangement joins TRBV7-2 to TRBJ2-2, with 8 nucleotides matching TRBD1. In germline, CDR1 is SGHTA, CDR2 FQGNSA. The length of the CDR3 is 15 residues. With V trimmed by 5 bases and J by 7 bases, 9 bases remained unmatched. The CDR3 coding sequence is TGTGCCAGCAGCGCGCAGGGGGCGCTGAACGGGGAGCTGTTTTTT. This sequence encodes CASSAQGALNGELFF. The variable domain in full, with the rest retrieved from reference TRBV7-2 and TRBJ2-2, is GAGVSQSPSNKVTEKGKDVELRCDPISGHTALYWYRQSLGQGLEFLIYFQGNSAPDKSGLPSDRFSAERTGGSVSTLTIQRTQQEDSAVYLCASSAQGALNGELFFGEGSRLTVL.

The rearrangement uses TRBV19 and TRBJ2-1; D gene ambiguous. Deletions cut 6 bases from V and 3 bases from J, with 3 bases between. Germline loops: CDR1 LNHDA, CDR2 SQIVND (reference sequence). The CDR3 runs 11 residues. The CDR3: CASSHYNEQFF. CDR3 DNA sequence: TGTGCCAGTAGCCACTACAATGAGCAGTTCTTC.